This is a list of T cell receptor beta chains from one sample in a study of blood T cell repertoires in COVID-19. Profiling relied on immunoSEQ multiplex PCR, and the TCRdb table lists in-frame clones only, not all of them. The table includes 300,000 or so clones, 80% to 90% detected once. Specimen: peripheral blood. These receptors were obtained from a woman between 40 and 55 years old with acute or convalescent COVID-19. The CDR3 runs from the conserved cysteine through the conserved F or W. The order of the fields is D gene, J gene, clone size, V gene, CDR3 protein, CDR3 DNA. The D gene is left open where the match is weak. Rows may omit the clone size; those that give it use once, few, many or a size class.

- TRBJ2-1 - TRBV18 CASSLQGHEQFF TGTGCCAGCTCGCTACAGGGCCATGAGCAGTTCTTC
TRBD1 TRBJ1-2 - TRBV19 CASSTGGRDGYTF TGTGCCAGTAGTACAGGGGGAAGGGATGGCTACACCTTC
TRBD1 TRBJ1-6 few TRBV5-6 CASSSTGNSPLHF TGTGCCAGCAGCTCGACAGGGAATTCACCCCTCCACTTT
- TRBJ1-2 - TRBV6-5 CASSYVGAGYGYTF TGTGCCAGCAGTTACGTGGGGGCCGGCTATGGCTACACCTTC
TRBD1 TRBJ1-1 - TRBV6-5 CASRQGYFRDTEAFF TGTGCCAGCAGACAGGGGTATTTTAGGGACACTGAAGCTTTCTTT
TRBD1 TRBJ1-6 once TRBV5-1 CASSFTGAPSNSPLHF TGCGCCAGCAGCTTCACAGGGGCCCCTAGTAATTCACCCCTCCACTTT
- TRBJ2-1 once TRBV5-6 CASSLEQVMEQFF TGTGCCAGCAGCTTGGAACAGGTCATGGAGCAGTTCTTC
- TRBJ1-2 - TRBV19 CASSPVGGFYGYTF TGTGCCAGTAGTCCAGTGGGAGGGTTCTATGGCTACACCTTC
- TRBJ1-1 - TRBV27 CASSKSRVGTEAFF TGTGCCAGCAGTAAGTCCAGGGTGGGTACTGAAGCTTTCTTT
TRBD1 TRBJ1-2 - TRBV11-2 CASSLDLWGQDHYGYTF TGTGCCAGCAGCTTAGATCTGTGGGGACAGGACCACTATGGCTACACCTTC
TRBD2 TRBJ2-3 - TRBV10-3 CAISPAGPLSTDTQYF TGTGCCATCAGTCCAGCGGGACCGCTTAGCACAGATACGCAGTATTTT
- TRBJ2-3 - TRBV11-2 CASSLPPRQLADTQYF TGTGCCAGCAGCTTACCGCCGCGGCAGTTGGCAGATACGCAGTATTTT
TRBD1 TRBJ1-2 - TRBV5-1 CASSIIGQANYGYTF TGCGCCAGCAGCATCATCGGACAGGCTAACTATGGCTACACCTTC
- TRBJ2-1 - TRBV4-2 CASSQGTGIGGQFF TGTGCCAGCAGCCAAGGGACTGGGATAGGGGGGCAGTTCTTC